This is a list of T cell receptor beta chains from one sample in a study of cytomegalovirus exposure and HLA in healthy donors. Profiling relied on immunoSEQ multiplex PCR, and the TCRdb table lists in-frame clones only, not all of them. This sample contains 65,000 to 85,000 clones. The sequencing input was PBMCs. These TCRs come from a woman aged 25 to 39 in good health and CMV-seronegative. CDR3s include the opening cysteine and the closing phenylalanine or tryptophan. Each record gives: J gene, D gene, V gene, CDR3 DNA, CDR3 protein. The D gene is left open where the match is weak.

TRBJ2-7	.	TRBV19	TGTGCCAGTAGTATAACTCAGGGTTCCTACGAGCAGTACTTC	CASSITQGSYEQYF
TRBJ2-2	.	TRBV6-5	TGTGCCAGCAGCCGTGGACAGTCTAAAACCGGGGAGCTGTTTTTT	CASSRGQSKTGELFF
TRBJ2-5	TRBD1	TRBV5-1	TGCGCCAGCAGCTTGGAGACAGGGGAAGAGACCCAGTACTTC	CASSLETGEETQYF
TRBJ2-2	TRBD2	TRBV5-6	TGTGCCAGCAGCGCGGGACTAGCGGGGACCACCGGGGAGCTGTTTTTT	CASSAGLAGTTGELFF
TRBJ2-5	TRBD2	TRBV19	TGTGCCAGTAATGGAGCGGGAGGTCCCCAAGAGACCCAGTACTTC	CASNGAGGPQETQYF
TRBJ2-7	.	TRBV15	TGTGCCACCAGCAGACAATGGGGGGGCGGATCCTACGAGCAGTACTTC	CATSRQWGGGSYEQYF
TRBJ2-3	.	TRBV4-1	TGCGCCAGCAGCCAAGATTTCCTCGCAGCGACGCAGTATTTT	CASSQDFLAATQYF
TRBJ2-7	.	TRBV19	TGTGCCAGTAGTAGGGCCGCTCTTGAAGAGCAGTACTTC	CASSRAALEEQYF
TRBJ1-1	.	TRBV19	TGTGCCAGTAGTATCCTAAGGGGCCAAGCTTTCTTT	CASSILRGQAFF
TRBJ1-3	.	TRBV2	TGTGCCAGCAGAGTTGACAGACCTTCTGGAAACACCATATATTTT	CASRVDRPSGNTIYF
TRBJ1-2	.	TRBV2	TGTGCCAGCAGTGAGGGGACTGACTATGGCTACACCTTC	CASSEGTDYGYTF
TRBJ1-2	.	TRBV7-8	TGTGCCAGCAGCTTAGGTCAGTCTGCCGTCTATGGCTACACCTTC	CASSLGQSAVYGYTF
TRBJ2-7	TRBD1	TRBV6-5	TGTGCCAGCAGTCGGGACAGGCCCCCCTACGAGCAGTACTTC	CASSRDRPPYEQYF
TRBJ1-5	.	TRBV5-1	TGCGCCAGCAGCCCGGAGCCCGGGGATAGCAATCAGCCCCAGCATTTT	CASSPEPGDSNQPQHF
TRBJ2-7	.	TRBV11-2	TGTGCCAGCAGCCCGAGCTCCTACGAGCAGTACTTC	CASSPSSYEQYF
TRBJ1-1	.	TRBV27	TGTGCCAGCAGTTTACGGGAACGGGGGAACACTGAAGCTTTCTTT	CASSLRERGNTEAFF
TRBJ1-1	.	TRBV5-1	TGCGCCAGCAGCTTTAGTTCGAACACTGAAGCTTTCTTT	CASSFSSNTEAFF
TRBJ2-2	TRBD1	TRBV5-6	TGTGCCAGCAGCTTGAAAGGACAGGGTCGGACCGGGGAGCTGTTTTTT	CASSLKGQGRTGELFF
TRBJ1-1	.	TRBV5-4	TGTGCCAGCAGCAAAAGGACAGCTTTGAACACTGAAGCTTTCTTT	CASSKRTALNTEAFF
TRBJ2-7	TRBD1	TRBV19	TGTGCCAGTAGCCCGTTCCCAGGGGGAGCCGGCAACGAGCAGTACTTC	CASSPFPGGAGNEQYF
TRBJ1-1	TRBD1	TRBV11-2	TGTGCCAGCAGCTCCTGGACAGGGTTAAACACTGAAGCTTTCTTT	CASSSWTGLNTEAFF
TRBJ1-5	TRBD1	TRBV4-3	TGCGCCAGCAGCCAGGGTACAGGGGGCAATCAGCCCCAGCATTTT	CASSQGTGGNQPQHF
TRBJ1-2	.	TRBV5-1	TGCGCCAGCAGCGGCGGGACTACTTACCTCGAAGGGGGCTACACCTTC	CASSGGTTYLEGGYTF
TRBJ2-3	.	TRBV4-3	TGCGCCAGCAGCCAAGATCCGGACAGTTCAGATAAGCAGTATTTT	CASSQDPDSSDKQYF
TRBJ1-1	TRBD1	TRBV29-1	TGCAGCGTTGAGCCAGGGGGCTATACTGAAGCTTTCTTT	CSVEPGGYTEAFF
TRBJ2-3	.	TRBV30	TGTGCCTGGAGTTCCGACTTCACAGATACGCAGTATTTT	CAWSSDFTDTQYF
TRBJ2-5	TRBD2	TRBV7-9	TGTGCCAGCAGCTTCGGACTAGCGGATCCAAGAGAGACCCAGTACTTC	CASSFGLADPRETQYF
TRBJ2-7	.	TRBV10-3	TGTGCCATCATGGGGACAAACAGCTCCTACGAGCAGTACTTC	CAIMGTNSSYEQYF
TRBJ1-1	TRBD1	TRBV9	TGTGCCAGCAGCGGACGGACAGGCCCTGAAGCTTTCTTT	CASSGRTGPEAFF
TRBJ1-1	.	TRBV4-1	TGCGCCAGCAGCCAAGGCCCAGGGGTGAACACTGAAGCTTTCTTT	CASSQGPGVNTEAFF
TRBJ2-7	.	TRBV6-1	TGTGCCAGCAGTGAGCTGGAGGGACGTGGCGCCTACGAGCAGTACTTC	CASSELEGRGAYEQYF
TRBJ2-5	.	TRBV6-5	TGTGCCAGCAGACCAGCGGGGACAAACCAAGAGACCCAGTACTTC	CASRPAGTNQETQYF
TRBJ1-5	TRBD1	TRBV7-9	TGTGCCAGCAGCCTAGGAGGGGTCTGGGGACAGGGGACCAATCAGCCCCAGCATTTT	CASSLGGVWGQGTNQPQHF
TRBJ2-1	.	TRBV10-3	TGTGCCATCAGTGAGATGTCGGGATGGAATGAGCAGTTCTTC	CAISEMSGWNEQFF
TRBJ2-5	.	TRBV6-5	TGTGCCAGCAGTTCCGGGGTCCGAGAGACCCAGTACTTC	CASSSGVRETQYF
TRBJ2-6	.	TRBV6-6	TGTGCCAGCAGTACCCCGGGGGCTGGGGCCAACGTCCTGACTTTC	CASSTPGAGANVLTF
TRBJ2-1	TRBD2	TRBV25-1	TGTGCCAGCAGTGGACTAGCGGGAGGGCCCCAAGGGGAGCAGTTCTTC	CASSGLAGGPQGEQFF
TRBJ2-3	.	TRBV30	TGTGCCTGGAGGGGTACAGATAAGCAGTATTTT	CAWRGTDKQYF
TRBJ1-4	.	TRBV19	TGTGCCAGTAACCTCCCGTGGCCAGGGAATGAAAAACTGTTTTTT	CASNLPWPGNEKLFF
TRBJ2-2	TRBD1	TRBV5-1	TGCGCCAGCAGCGTAGTCCCGGGACAGGGGGCGAGCGGGAAGGTGGTCGGGGAGCTGTTTTTT	CASSVVPGQGASGKVVGELFF
TRBJ2-2	TRBD2	TRBV11-2	TGTGCCAGCAGCCCTAGGTCTAGCGGACTCACCGGGGAGCTGTTTTTT	CASSPRSSGLTGELFF
TRBJ2-7	.	TRBV4-1	TGCGCCAGCAGCCCCACCCGAGGTTACGAGCAGTACTTC	CASSPTRGYEQYF
TRBJ1-3	.	TRBV30	TGTGCCTTGGGACTCGGGAACACCATATATTTT	CALGLGNTIYF
TRBJ1-2	TRBD1	TRBV28	TGTGCCAGCAGTCCCAGCCCGAGGACAGGGTTCTATGGCTACACCTTC	CASSPSPRTGFYGYTF
TRBJ1-1	.	TRBV4-1	TGCGCCAGCAGCCAAGCCCCTTGGGACACCCTCGGGGACACTGAAGCTTTCTTT	CASSQAPWDTLGDTEAFF
TRBJ1-1	.	TRBV19	TGTGCCAGTAGTATAGTAGGGTCGGGGACTGAAGCTTTCTTT	CASSIVGSGTEAFF
TRBJ2-7	TRBD1	TRBV28	TGTGCCAGCAGGACCGGGACAGGGGCTCGTTACGAGCAGTACTTC	CASRTGTGARYEQYF
TRBJ1-6	.	TRBV28	TGTGCCAGCACCGTATATAATTCACCCCTCCACTTT	CASTVYNSPLHF
TRBJ1-3	.	TRBV28	TGTGCCAGCAGCCTAAGGGGGGGGCTAGACACCATATATTTT	CASSLRGGLDTIYF
TRBJ2-1	.	TRBV29-1	TGCAGCGTTGAAAGGCTAGCGCCAACCTACAATGAGCAGTTCTTC	CSVERLAPTYNEQFF
TRBJ2-5	TRBD2	TRBV27	TGTGCCAGCAGCTCAGCTACGGGGGGCCAGTACTTC	CASSSATGGQYF